Below, 18 T cell receptor beta chains from the same sample are listed, as sequenced in a study of post-analysis software for immune sequencing data. Points from the study as a whole: A few TRBV segments appeared more often in patients than in controls, and TRBV5-6, TRBV5-1 and TRBV20-1 were among these.

TCR beta cDNA libraries included unique molecular identifiers. TCRdb re-called the PCR reads with MiXCR, one entry per CDR3 protein. The table includes around 710,000 distinct CDR3 sequences, around 45% detected once. Their antigens remain unidentified. Sequences were obtained from blood. The receptor source for this set is a girl between 5 and 17 years old with multiple sclerosis.

This rearrangement joins TRBV4-3 to TRBJ2-7, with 9 bases matching TRBD1. CDR3 size: 15 residues. Germline CDR1 reads LGHNA; CDR2 reads YSLEER. J gave up 3 bases and V 3 bases, and 6 bases lay outside the gene matches. The CDR3 DNA reads TGCGCCAGCAGCCATTCTGGGACAGGGAGCTACGAGCAGTACTTC. It specifies CASSHSGTGSYEQYF.

The chain couples TRBV14 to TRBJ2-4; D is ambiguous. The CDR3 is 12 residues long. CDR1 and CDR2 from the germline V gene are SGHDN and FVKESK. The V end lost 0 bases, the J end lost 13 bases, and 10 bases lay between the germline ends. The CDR3 DNA follows: TGTGCCAGCAGCCAAGATATACTTGAGCAGTACTTC. Amino acids: CASSQDILEQYF.

This clonotype was seen only a few times. The genes are TRBV27 and TRBJ2-7, with D possibly being TRBD1 (6 bases). The V end lost 4 bases, the J end lost 0 bases, and 13 bases lay between the germline ends. From germline, CDR1 is MNHEY and CDR2 SMNVEV (reference sequence). The CDR3 has 15 residues. The CDR3 sequence: CASSSRQASSYEQYF. DNA of the CDR3: TGTGCCAGCAGTTCAAGACAGGCGAGCTCCTACGAGCAGTACTTC.

This clonotype occurred once. This chain connects TRBV20-1 to TRBJ2-3; D unresolved. CDR1 and CDR2 (germline): DFQATT, SNEGSKA (reference sequence). This CDR3 comprises 15 residues. V shed 4 bases and J shed 6 bases, with 20 bases lying between them. CDR3 loop: CSAKPAYPSPDTQYF. The DNA for the CDR3 is TGCAGTGCTAAACCGGCCTACCCCTCCCCCGATACGCAGTATTTT.

The V and J genes are TRBV6-1 and TRBJ2-3; possibly TRBD2 for D (7 bases). This CDR3 contains 13 residues. Trimming shortened V by 7 bases and J by 5 bases, and 13 bases separated the two germline ends. Germline CDR1 reads MNHNS; CDR2 reads SASEGT. DNA of the CDR3: TGTGCCAGCACGCGGGGGCCGGGAGATACGCAGTATTTT. It yields the protein CASTRGPGDTQYF.

J is TRBJ1-4 and V is TRBV9; 10 bases map to TRBD1. The ends lost 3 bases at V and 8 bases at J; junction bases unmatched: 4. The germline V gene has CDR1 SGDLS and CDR2 YYNGEE. CDR3 length: 14 residues. The CDR3 reads CASSGSTGGEKLFF. As DNA, the CDR3 is TGTGCCAGCAGCGGATCGACAGGGGGCGAAAAACTGTTTTTT.

In this sample, this clonotype turned up a few times. This chain joins TRBV29-1 and TRBJ2-1; D is unresolved. The CDR3 is 16 residues long. CDR1 SQVTM and CDR2 ANQGSEA come from the germline V gene. The V end was cut by 3 bases, the J end by 6 bases, with 21 bases between. This chain's CDR3 is CSVEAVKPSAFNEQFF. The CDR3 DNA is TGCAGCGTTGAGGCAGTAAAACCAAGCGCTTTCAATGAGCAGTTCTTC.

V and J are TRBV6-5 and TRBJ2-1; 10 bases are shared with TRBD2. The germline V gene has CDR1 MNHEY and CDR2 SVGAGI. The CDR3 is 15 residues long. J lost 6 bases, V lost 3 bases, and 5 bases had no gene match. CDR3 loop: CASSYRLAGTNEQFF. The CDR3 nucleotides are TGTGCCAGCAGTTATCGACTAGCGGGTACCAATGAGCAGTTCTTC.

This chain connects TRBV29-1 to TRBJ1-5; D might be TRBD1 (6 bases). The V and J ends lost 5 bases and 2 bases respectively, with 10 bases between them. This CDR3 contains 13 residues. CDR1 and CDR2 from the germline V gene are SQVTM and ANQGSEA. The CDR3 is CSVPGEGNQPQHF. The DNA for the CDR3 is TGCAGCGTTCCAGGGGAAGGCAATCAGCCCCAGCATTTT.

The chain employs TRBV5-1 and TRBJ2-1, with 7 bases matching TRBD1. Trimming at V came to 0 bases and at J to 7 bases, leaving 10 bases not matched to a gene. The CDR3 has 16 amino acids. Germline values: CDR1 SGHRS, CDR2 YFSETQ. The CDR3 DNA follows: TGCGCCAGCAGCTTGGGGCCGGGACAGAGGGCAAATGAGCAGTTCTTC. Translating it yields CASSLGPGQRANEQFF.

The chain joins TRBV5-1 to TRBJ2-6; possible D gene TRBD2, 5 bases. CDR3 size: 16 residues. Trimming stripped 4 bases from V and 0 bases from J, with 11 bases between. Germline loops: CDR1 SGHRS, CDR2 YFSETQ. For the CDR3, the DNA is TGCGCCAGCAGCCCGGCTGGAGGCTCTGGGGCCAACGTCCTGACTTTC. Translating gives CASSPAGGSGANVLTF.

This clonotype was seen many times. The chain has TRBV20-1 and TRBJ2-3, with D unclear. This CDR3 is 12 amino acids long. Per the germline V gene, CDR1 is DFQATT and CDR2 is SNEGSKA (reference sequence). V was clipped by 1 base and J by 6 bases, with 8 bases between them. DNA of the CDR3: TGCAGTGCTAGAGGGATCGGGGATACGCAGTATTTT. This encodes CSARGIGDTQYF.

This clonotype was seen more than once but under ten times. This chain links TRBV6-5 with TRBJ1-5; 9 nucleotides align to TRBD1. V dropped 6 bases and J dropped 7; count of bases not matched to a gene: 7. CDR1 MNHEY and CDR2 SVGAGI come from the germline V gene. There are 14 residues in the CDR3. The CDR3: CASSRDRDGQPQHF. CDR3 nucleotides: TGTGCCAGCAGCAGGGACAGGGACGGGCAGCCCCAGCATTTT.

This clonotype appeared a few times. J is TRBJ2-4 and V is TRBV6-1; weak D call: TRBD2 (6 bases). The closer fit of TRBJ2-5 to the DNA end suggests the J call may be wrong. Germline V gene lookup returns CDR1 MNHNS and CDR2 SASEGT. CDR3 size: 15 residues. CDR3 in DNA: TGTGCCAGCAGTGAAGTGGTTGGAGGGGCTGAGACCCAGTACTTC. It codes for CASSEVVGGAETQYF.

The table lists this clonotype with many counts. This chain links TRBV12-3 or TRBV12-4 with TRBJ2-7, with 11 nucleotides matching TRBD1. V lost 6 bases to trimming and J lost 5 bases; unmatched junction nucleotides: 6. The CDR3 runs to 14 residues. CDR3: CASSLDRGQNEQYF. The DNA of the CDR3 is TGTGCCAGCAGCTTGGACAGGGGGCAGAACGAGCAGTACTTC.

The J gene is TRBJ1-1, the V gene TRBV29-1; D ambiguous. The CDR3 sequence is 13 residues long. The germline V gene has CDR1 SQVTM and CDR2 ANQGSEA. V was shortened by 7 bases and J by 1 base, with 13 bases between the two germline ends. CDR3 DNA: TGCAGCGGACGGCAGGCTAAGAACACTGAAGCTTTCTTT. It encodes CSGRQAKNTEAFF.

This CDR3 is CASSLEGQGIWANVLTF. The CDR3 region has the DNA TGTGCCAGCAGCTTAGAGGGACAGGGGATCTGGGCCAACGTCCTGACTTTC. V gene TRBV7-9 combines with J gene TRBJ2-6, with TRBD1 identical over 10 bases. Germline CDR1 and CDR2: SEHNR and FQNEAQ (reference sequence). The CDR3 is made up of 17 amino acids. V shed 1 base and J 5 bases; nucleotides not matched to a gene: 5.

The chain combines TRBV12-3 or TRBV12-4 with TRBJ2-1; D tentatively fits TRBD1 or TRBD2 (6 bases each). There are 15 residues in the CDR3. V lost 7 bases to trimming and J lost 8 bases, with 21 bases between them. CDR3 nucleotides: TGTGCCAGCACCCCAGAGGGGGGTTACATCTATGAGCAGTTCTTC. Protein product: CASTPEGGYIYEQFF.